These T cell receptor beta chains were read from a single sample in a study of resident and recirculating memory T cells in vitiligo. The repertoire was sequenced with immunoSEQ multiplex PCR; TCRdb's copy has only in-frame clones and lacks some. The table records approximately 69,000 clones, approximately 91% of them present only once. The sequencing input was blood. These TCRs come from a male donor with vitiligo. CDR3s include the opening cysteine and the closing phenylalanine or tryptophan. A D gene is named only where the DNA matches it firmly. Not every row has a clone size; where given, it reads once, few, many or a size class.

length: 15; V: TRBV28; J: TRBJ2-7; D: -; size: -; CDR3: CASSFGLGGAYEQYF; DNA: TGTGCCAGCAGTTTTGGTTTGGGGGGAGCCTACGAGCAGTACTTC
length: 13; V: TRBV2; J: TRBJ1-5; D: -; size: -; CDR3: CASNGHEDQPQHF; DNA: TGTGCCAGCAACGGACATGAAGATCAGCCCCAGCATTTT
length: 13; V: TRBV9; J: TRBJ2-6; D: -; size: once; CDR3: CASISPGANVLTF; DNA: TGTGCCAGCATCTCCCCTGGGGCCAACGTCCTGACTTTC
length: 14; V: TRBV18; J: TRBJ1-1; D: -; size: -; CDR3: CASSLDEGNTEAFF; DNA: TGTGCCAGCTCACTTGACGAGGGGAACACTGAAGCTTTCTTT
length: 13; V: TRBV7-3; J: TRBJ1-1; D: TRBD1; size: -; CDR3: CASSLNRDRAAFF; DNA: TGTGCCAGCAGCTTAAACAGGGACAGGGCCGCTTTCTTT
length: 15; V: TRBV6-4; J: TRBJ1-4; D: -; size: -; CDR3: CASSEDMSPNEKLFF; DNA: TGTGCCAGCAGTGAAGACATGTCGCCTAATGAAAAACTGTTTTTT
length: 11; V: TRBV28; J: TRBJ2-7; D: -; size: -; CDR3: CASSWRYERYF; DNA: TGTGCCAGCAGTTGGAGATACGAGCGGTACTTC
length: 12; V: TRBV29-1; J: TRBJ2-3; D: -; size: -; CDR3: CSVEVVSDTQYF; DNA: TGCAGCGTGGAGGTGGTTTCAGATACGCAGTATTTT
length: 14; V: TRBV4-1; J: TRBJ1-2; D: -; size: once; CDR3: CASSQDPGVLGYTF; DNA: TGCGCCAGCAGCCAAGATCCGGGGGTGCTTGGCTACACCTTC
length: 17; V: TRBV7-2; J: TRBJ1-4; D: -; size: -; CDR3: CASSLRPGEVGGEKLFF; DNA: TGTGCCAGCAGCTTACGCCCCGGGGAGGTCGGGGGTGAAAAACTGTTTTTT
length: 17; V: TRBV21-1; J: TRBJ2-2; D: -; size: -; CDR3: CASSKVGQGAITGELFF; DNA: -
length: 15; V: TRBV9; J: TRBJ2-1; D: TRBD2; size: -; CDR3: CASSEWGGSYNEQFF; DNA: TGTGCCAGCAGCGAATGGGGGGGCTCCTACAATGAGCAGTTCTTC
length: 19; V: TRBV4-3; J: TRBJ1-2; D: -; size: -; CDR3: CASSQVVIARGMSNYGYTF; DNA: TGCGCCAGCAGCCAAGTTGTTATTGCGAGGGGGATGTCTAACTATGGCTACACCTTC
length: 13; V: TRBV5-1; J: TRBJ2-3; D: -; size: -; CDR3: CASSLDRSDTQYF; DNA: TGCGCCAGCAGCTTGGACAGATCAGATACGCAGTATTTT
length: 13; V: TRBV27; J: TRBJ2-7; D: -; size: -; CDR3: CASSPYRAYEQYF; DNA: TGTGCCAGCAGTCCCTACAGGGCCTACGAGCAGTACTTC
length: 15; V: TRBV27; J: TRBJ2-1; D: -; size: -; CDR3: CASSLRRVAYNEQFF; DNA: TGTGCCAGCAGTTTAAGGAGAGTAGCTTACAATGAGCAGTTCTTC
length: 13; V: TRBV5-4; J: TRBJ2-5; D: -; size: -; CDR3: CASSLRGSETQYF; DNA: TGTGCCAGCAGCTTGAGGGGGTCAGAGACCCAGTACTTC